This T cell receptor (beta chain) stems from a study of read filtering for tumor transcriptome and immune sequencing (dated by TCRdb to about 2020). Background for the entire study: The cohort consisted of over 16 male and approximately 15 female patients, with a mean age of about 66 years and an age range of about 40 to 90. By revised international staging, eight or nine patients were R-ISS I, about 15 were R-ISS II and about 7 were R-ISS III. Whole-transcriptome libraries were prepared with the TruSeq RNA Access Library Prep Kit after DNase treatment. Per sample, about 4.05 to 10.27 million TCR-region mapped reads were obtained with IR-seq, compared with only roughly 80 to 1273 with RNA-seq. Using the same bone marrow samples, the study compared TCR repertoires obtained by targeted immune repertoire sequencing with those obtained by bulk whole-transcriptome sequencing. One main goal was a read-filtering strategy for immune repertoire data, in particular deciding whether clonotypes backed by only one read should be removed.

This clonotype has ten or more counts. Its antigen remains unidentified. No per-base quality is available; no much larger clone lies one base away. Every patient had bone marrow sampled at the time of active disease. Ficoll-Hypaque density gradient centrifugation was used to isolate bone marrow mononuclear cells. Myeloma plasma cells were removed and CD138-negative cells were obtained by negative selection following labeling with CD138 magnetic microbeads on a MACS separator. Flow cytometry on an Attune NxT with CD138 antibodies was used to check the purity of the isolated cells. TRIzol reagent was used to extract total RNA, and a NanoDrop spectrophotometer was used to quantify the extracted RNA. Paired RNA-seq and IR-seq were performed on the CD138-negative bone marrow sample of each patient. For CDR1 and CDR2, the germline V gene (reference sequence) lists LGHDT and YNNKEL. V was cut back by 6 bases and J by 4 bases, leaving a gap of 13 bases between them. The CDR3, cysteine through phenylalanine, is 15 amino acids long. The retained sequence is limited to the CDR3, 45 bases, with the frame set at the first base.

The Immunoverse kit was used to build TCR libraries from roughly 370 ng RNA, with molecular barcoded adaptors covering alpha/delta and beta/gamma chains. TCR library preparation used the same RNA that went into transcriptome sequencing. Sequencing of the TCR libraries was done on an Illumina HiSeq 4000 with 2 x 150 cycles. As for how the authors treated the data: MiXCR aligned TCR reads to human V, D, J and C references and assembled the aligned reads into CDR3 clonotypes, with quality filtering and error correction included. The tcR package in R was used to analyze clonotype counts and gene usage diversity. Raw mapping reads were checked after the RNA-seq reads had been mapped by STAR aligner version 2.5.3a onto the human GRCh37 genome. To test how sequencing depth affected the clonotypes detected, IR-seq fastq files were randomly downsampled with Seqtk 1.3. The public reads were reanalyzed by TCRdb: fastp trimming at Q25, MiXCR alignment, in-frame beta chains only. A single entry per CDR3 protein holds the most common genes and DNA from its merged rows. The V and J calls and clone size are TCRdb's, not the authors'. Within this sample are 60,000 to 80,000 distinct CDR3 sequences, with over 11% of them counted one time only. The ten largest clones capture under 55% of the sample.

General study outcomes and caveats: In IR-seq, single-read clonotypes were around four fifths of clonotypes but approximately 4% of total reads; in RNA-seq they were about three quarters of clonotypes and around 40% of reads. IR-seq captured clonotypes at much higher depth and more reliably than RNA-seq, and smaller IR-seq throughput sufficed to identify most shared clonotypes. Removing single-read clonotypes increased the correlation between IR-seq and RNA-seq shared clonotype proportions. The sorted CD138-negative fraction was a mixed bone marrow immune population, not purified T cells.

Sequenced sample: a population of CD138-negative cells sorted from bone marrow. The cell subset or site label on this specimen signifies: bone marrow mononuclear cells depleted of CD138+ plasma/myeloma cells by negative magnetic selection. Recombination connected TRBV3-1 to TRBJ2-6; tentative D gene TRBD2, with 6 bases matching. The sequence was collected from a donor at least 40 years old with multiple myeloma. The CDR3 reads CASRHGGTGANVLTF. The DNA sequence is TGTGCCAGCAGGCACGGGGGAACCGGGGCCAACGTCCTGACTTTC.